The 11 T cell receptor beta chains presented below share a single source sample, sequenced in a study of CD8 T cells in ankylosing spondylitis (dated by TCRdb to the late 2010s). The library was built by means of 5' RACE. TCRdb lists the instrument as Illumina HiSeq 2500. In TCRdb, the public reads were trimmed at Q25 with fastp and aligned with MiXCR, with productive beta chains retained. All rows with the same CDR3 protein become a single entry with the most common DNA and genes. This sample holds roughly 250,000 distinct CDR3 sequences; over 9.5% were observed only once. The biggest ten clones account for 2.6% of the sample. The sequencing input was blood, either unsorted or a sorted T cell fraction (not recorded which). All receptors come from a male donor with ankylosing spondylitis or in good health (not recorded which).

This clonotype was seen repeatedly, ten times or more. The gene calls are TRBV3-1 and TRBJ2-7; 7 positions match TRBD1. Looked up from germline, CDR1 is LGHDT and CDR2 is YNNKEL (reference sequence). The CDR3 is 15 amino acids. V shed 1 base and J 4 bases; nucleotides not matched to a gene: 7. CDR3 coding DNA: TGTGCCAGCAGCCAAGGGGGGACAGTTAGTTACGAGCAGTACTTC. This sequence encodes CASSQGGTVSYEQYF.

This clonotype was seen repeatedly, ten times or more. This chain connects TRBV4-1 to TRBJ2-1; maybe TRBD2 (6 bases). CDR1 and CDR2 (germline): MGHRA, YSYEKL. V dropped 1 base and J dropped 12 bases, with 19 bases sitting between them. The CDR3 totals 15 residues. CDR3: CASSQVAGIPRGQFF. CDR3 in DNA: TGCGCCAGCAGCCAAGTGGCGGGGATCCCCCGGGGGCAGTTCTTC.

This clonotype occurred many times. The CDR3 bases are TGTGCCAGCAGCCTCGACAGGGGCGAGCAGTACTTC. This gives the protein CASSLDRGEQYF. The chain couples TRBV12-3 or TRBV12-4 to TRBJ2-7; 8 bases are shared with TRBD1. This CDR3 has 12 residues. V trimming: 6 bases; J trimming: 6 bases; junction bases outside the gene matches: 4.

This clonotype has just a few counts. The chain employs TRBV19 and TRBJ1-5, with no clear D. Germline V gene data show CDR1 as LNHDA and CDR2 as SQIVND (reference sequence). This CDR3 comprises 14 residues. V dropped 2 bases and J dropped 5 bases, with 10 bases sitting between them. The CDR3: CASSIFLRDQPQHF. CDR3 sequence (DNA): TGTGCCAGTAGTATATTCCTCCGGGATCAGCCCCAGCATTTT.

This clonotype was counted at least ten times. V gene TRBV20-1 combines with J gene TRBJ2-7; the match to TRBD2 covers 13 bases. The CDR3 is made up of 16 amino acids. Germline V gene sequence: CDR1 DFQATT, CDR2 SNEGSKA (reference sequence). Unmatched junction bases numbered 8, after V lost 4 bases and J lost 2 bases. CDR3 loop: CSAKLAGGPAPYEQYF. In DNA, the CDR3 is TGCAGTGCTAAACTAGCGGGAGGGCCGGCGCCCTACGAGCAGTACTTC.

The chain recombines TRBV7-2 with TRBJ1-5; TRBD1 might be the D (6 bases). Trimming shortened V by 5 bases and J by 3 bases, and 14 bases separated the two germline ends. CDR1 and CDR2 from the germline V gene are SGHTA and FQGNSA. The CDR3 has 15 residues. The CDR3 DNA sequence: TGTGCCAGCAGCGCAGAAACAGGGCCCAATCAGCCCCAGCATTTT. Protein: CASSAETGPNQPQHF.

This clonotype was seen ten or more times. The V gene is TRBV9, the J gene TRBJ2-3; D not resolved. Looked up from germline, CDR1 is SGDLS and CDR2 is YYNGEE. The CDR3 spans 14 residues. Trimming took 0 bases from V and 2 from J, leaving 7 bases between them. The CDR3 reads CASSVEKATDTQYF. CDR3 in DNA: TGTGCCAGCAGCGTAGAAAAAGCCACAGATACGCAGTATTTT.

This clonotype was seen many times. J is TRBJ2-3 and V is TRBV6-5; TRBD2 is a possible D gene (6 bases). Germline values: CDR1 MNHEY, CDR2 SVGAGI. The CDR3 covers 15 residues. The ends were cut back, 6 bases at V and 1 base at J, with 14 bases in the middle. In DNA form, the CDR3 reads TGTGCCAGCAGCTATGGACGCGGGGGCACAGATACGCAGTATTTT. Translation gives CASSYGRGGTDTQYF.

Many counts were recorded for this clonotype. The chain recombines TRBV20-1 with TRBJ1-3; D remains ambiguous. This CDR3 spans 14 amino acids. Germline V gives CDR1 DFQATT, CDR2 SNEGSKA (reference sequence). V was pared by 1 base and J by 0 bases, with 7 bases between. Here the CDR3 reads CSARARSSGNTIYF. CDR3 bases: TGCAGTGCTAGAGCGCGGTCCTCTGGAAACACCATATATTTT.

The chain employs TRBV4-2 and TRBJ2-1; 7 bases fit TRBD2. CDR3 length: 15 residues. Germline CDR1 reads LGHNA; CDR2 reads YNFKEQ. The J segment lost 10 bases and the V segment lost 0 bases, leaving 9 bases of the junction unmatched. The CDR3 nucleotides read TGTGCCAGCAGCCAAGAGCGGGTCCGCGGGGGAGAGCAGTTCTTC. It specifies CASSQERVRGGEQFF.

This clonotype was observed at least ten times. The chain links TRBV6-1 to TRBJ1-5, with D hard to call. CDR1 and CDR2 (germline): MNHNS, SASEGT. The CDR3 has 11 residues. V was cut by 11 bases and J by 4 bases, with 9 bases left in between. The chain's CDR3 is CAGGRNQPQHF. The CDR3 DNA is TGTGCCGGAGGGAGGAATCAGCCCCAGCATTTT.